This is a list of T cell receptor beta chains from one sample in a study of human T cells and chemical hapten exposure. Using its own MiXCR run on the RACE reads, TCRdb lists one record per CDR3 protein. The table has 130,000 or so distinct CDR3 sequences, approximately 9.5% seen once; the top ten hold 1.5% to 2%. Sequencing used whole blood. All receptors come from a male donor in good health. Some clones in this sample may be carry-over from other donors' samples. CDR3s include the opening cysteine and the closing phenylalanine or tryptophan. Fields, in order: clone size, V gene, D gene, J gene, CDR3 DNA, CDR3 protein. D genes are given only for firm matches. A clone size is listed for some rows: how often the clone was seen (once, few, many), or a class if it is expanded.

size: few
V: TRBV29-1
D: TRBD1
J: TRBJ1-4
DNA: TGCAGCGTTGTGACGGCGGCAGGGGGTCGAGAAAAACTGTTTTTT
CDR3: CSVVTAAGGREKLFF

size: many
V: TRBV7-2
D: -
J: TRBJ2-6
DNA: TGTGCCAGCAGCTTACAGTCGTCTGGGGCCAACGTCCTGACTTTC
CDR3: CASSLQSSGANVLTF

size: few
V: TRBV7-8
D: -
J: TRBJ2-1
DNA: TGTGCCAGCAGCTTAACCGGTTTCTACAATGAGCAGTTCTTC
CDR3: CASSLTGFYNEQFF

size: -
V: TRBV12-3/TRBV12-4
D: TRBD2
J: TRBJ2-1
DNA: TGTGCCAGCAGTCGACCCCGGGGGGGCCGGGGCAATGAGCAGTTCTTC
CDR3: CASSRPRGGRGNEQFF

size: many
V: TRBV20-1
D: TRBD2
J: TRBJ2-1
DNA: TGCAGTGCTAGAGATCCTGCTAGCGGGGACTACAATGAGCAGTTCTTC
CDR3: CSARDPASGDYNEQFF

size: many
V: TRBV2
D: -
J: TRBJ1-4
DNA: TGTGCCAGCAGTGAAGGGGAGGTAGCCACTTTTGCAACTAATGAAAAACTGTTTTTT
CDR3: CASSEGEVATFATNEKLFF

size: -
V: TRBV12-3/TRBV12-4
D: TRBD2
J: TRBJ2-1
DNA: TGTGCCAGCAGTCTGCGACTAGCGGGGGGGCACAATGAGCAGTTCTTC
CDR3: CASSLRLAGGHNEQFF

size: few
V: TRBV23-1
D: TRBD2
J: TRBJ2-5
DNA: TGCGCCAGCCCAATCGGGGGACGGTCACTAGCGGGAGGGCCTGAAGAGACCCAGTACTTC
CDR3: CASPIGGRSLAGGPEETQYF

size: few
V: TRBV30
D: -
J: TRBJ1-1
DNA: TGTGCCTGGTCCCGGGACCGCCTCACTGAAGCTTTCTTT
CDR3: CAWSRDRLTEAFF

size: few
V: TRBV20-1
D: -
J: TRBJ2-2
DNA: TGCAGTGCTAGAGATCAACGGGGGCCCGGGGAGCTGTTTTTT
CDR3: CSARDQRGPGELFF

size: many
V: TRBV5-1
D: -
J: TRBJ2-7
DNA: TGCGCCAGCAGCTTGAACCAGCGGAGCCGCTCCTACGAGCAGTACTTC
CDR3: CASSLNQRSRSYEQYF

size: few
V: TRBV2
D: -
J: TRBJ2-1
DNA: TGTGCCAGCAGTGTGGAGAGAAATGAGCAGTTCTTC
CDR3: CASSVERNEQFF

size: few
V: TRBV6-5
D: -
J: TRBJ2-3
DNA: TGTGCCAGCAGGACCGGAGGGATAGATACGCAGTATTTT
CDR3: CASRTGGIDTQYF

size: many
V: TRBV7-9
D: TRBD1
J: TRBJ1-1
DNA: TGTGCCAGCAGTTACAGGGGAGGTACTGAAGCTTTCTTT
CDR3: CASSYRGGTEAFF

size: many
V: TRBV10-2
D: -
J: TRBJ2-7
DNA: TGCGCCACCGCGGCCGGAGGCGAGCAGTACTTC
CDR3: CATAAGGEQYF

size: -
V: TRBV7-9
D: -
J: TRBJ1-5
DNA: TGTGCCAGCAGCTTAGGGGCCACCGGTTTTGAACCCCAGCATTTT
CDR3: CASSLGATGFEPQHF

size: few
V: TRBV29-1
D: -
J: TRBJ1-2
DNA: TGCAGCGCCGACACAGGGAACTATGGCTACACCTTC
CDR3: CSADTGNYGYTF

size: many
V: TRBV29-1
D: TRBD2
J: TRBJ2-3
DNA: TGCAGCGTAGCCACTAGCGGGGGGACAGATACGCAGTATTTT
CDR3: CSVATSGGTDTQYF

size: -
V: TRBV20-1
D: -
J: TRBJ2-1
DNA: TGCAGTGCACCCCGGGCAGGTCGCCCGAGCTCCTACAATGAGCAGTTCTTC
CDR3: CSAPRAGRPSSYNEQFF

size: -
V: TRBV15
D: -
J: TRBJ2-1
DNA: TGTGCCACCGAGGGAGACAGGTTCAACAATGAGCAGTTCTTC
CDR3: CATEGDRFNNEQFF

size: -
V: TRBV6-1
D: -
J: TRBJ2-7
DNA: TGTGCCAGCAGTGCCACGGGATTGGCCTACGAGCAGTACTTC
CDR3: CASSATGLAYEQYF

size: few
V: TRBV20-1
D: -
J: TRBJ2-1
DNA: TGCAGTGTCGAAGGCGACCGTGGGATCCCAGAGCAGTTCTTC
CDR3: CSVEGDRGIPEQFF

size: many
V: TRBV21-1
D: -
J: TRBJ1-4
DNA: TGTGCCAGCAGCAAAACCGGACAGCCTAATGAAAAACTGTTTTTT
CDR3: CASSKTGQPNEKLFF

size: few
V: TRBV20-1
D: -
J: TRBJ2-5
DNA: TGCAGTGCTAGAGGGCAAGGATGGGAGACCCAGTACTTC
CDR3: CSARGQGWETQYF

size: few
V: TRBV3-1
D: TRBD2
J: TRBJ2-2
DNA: TGTGCCAGCAGCCAAGATTTAGCGGGAGGGCCGCTTACCGGGGAGCTGTTTTTT
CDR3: CASSQDLAGGPLTGELFF

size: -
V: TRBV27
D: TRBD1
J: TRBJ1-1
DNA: TGTGCCAGCAGTCGGACAGGATTCACTGAAGCTTTCTTT
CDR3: CASSRTGFTEAFF

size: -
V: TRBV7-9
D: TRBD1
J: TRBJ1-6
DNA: TGTGCCAGCAGCTCCCAGGACAGGGGAGATTCACCCCTCCACTTT
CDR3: CASSSQDRGDSPLHF

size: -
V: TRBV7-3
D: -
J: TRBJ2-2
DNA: TGTGCCAGCAGCTTAACAGGGGGGAAGGGCGGGGAGCTGTTTTTT
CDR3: CASSLTGGKGGELFF

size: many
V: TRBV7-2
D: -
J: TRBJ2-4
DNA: TGTGCCAGCAGCTTACTCCAGAGCAAAAACATTCAGTACTTC
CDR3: CASSLLQSKNIQYF

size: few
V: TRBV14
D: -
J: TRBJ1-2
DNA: TGTGCCAGCAGCCAAGGGCTCCTGACAGGCCCGAGCTATGGCTACACCTTC
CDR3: CASSQGLLTGPSYGYTF

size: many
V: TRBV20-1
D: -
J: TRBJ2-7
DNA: TGCAGTGCTCCACAGACGGGGAGCGACGAGCAGTACTTC
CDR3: CSAPQTGSDEQYF

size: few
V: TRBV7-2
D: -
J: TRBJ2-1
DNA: TGTGCCAGCAGCTCCCCGGGGCGGCAGTTCTTC
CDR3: CASSSPGRQFF

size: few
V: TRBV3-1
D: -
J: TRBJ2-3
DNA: TGTGCCAGCAGCCAAGGCAGGGGCTTGTCGACAGATACGCAGTATTTT
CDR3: CASSQGRGLSTDTQYF

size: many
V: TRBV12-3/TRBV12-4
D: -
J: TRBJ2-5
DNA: TGTGCCAGCAGTACATTCGACGAGGGGCAAGAGACCCAGTACTTC
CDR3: CASSTFDEGQETQYF

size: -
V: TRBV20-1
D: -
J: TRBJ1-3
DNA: TGCAGTGCTATACAGGTCTCTGGAAACACCATATATTTT
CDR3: CSAIQVSGNTIYF

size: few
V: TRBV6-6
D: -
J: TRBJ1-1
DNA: TGTGCCAGCAGCCTCTGGACAGTGAACACTGAAGCTTTCTTT
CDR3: CASSLWTVNTEAFF

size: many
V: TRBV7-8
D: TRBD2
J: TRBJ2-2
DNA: TGTGCCAGCAGTCCTCCCCGCAGACTAGCGGGGGTTCACACCGGGGAGCTGTTTTTT
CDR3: CASSPPRRLAGVHTGELFF

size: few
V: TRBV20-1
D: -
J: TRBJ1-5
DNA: TGCAGTGCTACCAGTGCTCTTGGGATGAATCAGCCCCAGCATTTT
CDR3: CSATSALGMNQPQHF

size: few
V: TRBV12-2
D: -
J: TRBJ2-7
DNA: TGTGCAAGTCACCCTAAAATCCCCCGGGAGACCTACGAGCAGTACTTC
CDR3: CASHPKIPRETYEQYF

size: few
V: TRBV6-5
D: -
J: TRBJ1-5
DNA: TGTGCCAGCAGTTACTCGGGCGGGAGTGGCGCGGGCAATCAGCCCCAGCATTTT
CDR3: CASSYSGGSGAGNQPQHF

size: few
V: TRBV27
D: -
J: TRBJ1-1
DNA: TGTGCCAGCAGTCCGCCGGGACCTAGTGAAGCTTTCTTT
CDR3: CASSPPGPSEAFF

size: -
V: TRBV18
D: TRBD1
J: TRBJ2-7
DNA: TGTGCCAGCTCACCACCGGGACAGGGTTACGACGAGCAGTACTTC
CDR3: CASSPPGQGYDEQYF

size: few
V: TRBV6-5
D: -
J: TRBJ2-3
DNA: TGTGCCAGCAGTTACTCGATCAGAGGGGCTGTCACAGATACGCAGTATTTT
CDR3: CASSYSIRGAVTDTQYF

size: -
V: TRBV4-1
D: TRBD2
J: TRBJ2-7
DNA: TGCGCCAGCAGCCAGACCCGACTAGCGGGAGCCTACGAGCAGTACTTC
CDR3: CASSQTRLAGAYEQYF

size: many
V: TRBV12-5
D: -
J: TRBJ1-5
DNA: TGTGCTAGTGGCTTAGGGATACGGAATCAGCCCCAGCATTTT
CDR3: CASGLGIRNQPQHF

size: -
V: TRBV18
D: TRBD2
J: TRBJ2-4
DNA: TGTGCCAGCTCACCACCCGGGACTAGTTTAAACATTCAGTACTTC
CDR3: CASSPPGTSLNIQYF

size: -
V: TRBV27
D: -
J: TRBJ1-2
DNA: TGTGCCAGCAGTCTCCCAGGGGATGGCTACACCTTC
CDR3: CASSLPGDGYTF